This TCR beta chain originates from a study of T cells in Graves' hyperthyroidism and ophthalmopathy. For the study at large: Specimen type is peripheral blood, collected at initial diagnosis prior to any treatment.

This clonotype was observed a handful of times. Absent ophthalmopathy progression within 18 months defined stable Graves' hyperthyroidism. Subjects aged 18 to 65 presented with newly diagnosed hyperthyroidism of less than 2 months' duration. The PBMCs were sourced from fresh peripheral blood (around 10 ml). Regions amplified from RNA transcripts were the TCR beta CDR3 regions. First-round RT-PCR of the TCR CDR3 relied on the HTBI primer set. TCRdb passed the multiplex PCR reads through MiXCR, listing each CDR3 protein once. The sample holds some 700,000 distinct CDR3 sequences, around 16% seen once. The source is a man between 50 and 59 years old with Graves' hyperthyroidism. The sequenced sample consisted of blood.

The CDR3 reads CASSQSAGYEQYF. The DNA of the CDR3 is TGCGCCAGCAGCCAAAGTGCCGGCTACGAGCAGTACTTC. This chain uses TRBV4-1 with TRBJ2-7, with D unclear. This CDR3 is 13 amino acids long. V was clipped by 2 bases and J by 3 bases, with 8 bases between them. CDR1 and CDR2 from the germline V gene are MGHRA and YSYEKL.